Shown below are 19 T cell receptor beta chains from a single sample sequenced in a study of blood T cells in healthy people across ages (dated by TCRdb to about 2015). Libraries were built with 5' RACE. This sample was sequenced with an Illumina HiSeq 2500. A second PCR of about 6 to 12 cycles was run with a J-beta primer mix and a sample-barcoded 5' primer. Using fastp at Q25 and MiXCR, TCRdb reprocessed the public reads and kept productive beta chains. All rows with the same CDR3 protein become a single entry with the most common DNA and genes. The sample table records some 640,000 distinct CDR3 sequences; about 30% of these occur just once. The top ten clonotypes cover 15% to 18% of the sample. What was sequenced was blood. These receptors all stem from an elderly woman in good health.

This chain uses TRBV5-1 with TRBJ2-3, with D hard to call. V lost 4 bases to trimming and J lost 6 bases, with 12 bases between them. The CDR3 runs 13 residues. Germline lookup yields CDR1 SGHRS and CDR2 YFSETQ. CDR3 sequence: CASSGIIGDTQYF. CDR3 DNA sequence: TGCGCCAGCAGCGGGATCATCGGGGATACGCAGTATTTT.

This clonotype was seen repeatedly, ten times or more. CDR3: CASSYLDGGEQYF. In nucleotides, the CDR3 is TGTGCCAGCAGTTACTTGGATGGGGGCGAGCAGTACTTC. The chain has TRBV6-2 or TRBV6-3 and TRBJ2-7, with D perhaps TRBD1 or TRBD2 (5 bases each). Between the trimmed V and J ends, which lost 1 base and 6 bases, there was a span of 10 bases. This CDR3 is 13 amino acids long. Germline values: CDR1 MNHEY, CDR2 SVGEGT.

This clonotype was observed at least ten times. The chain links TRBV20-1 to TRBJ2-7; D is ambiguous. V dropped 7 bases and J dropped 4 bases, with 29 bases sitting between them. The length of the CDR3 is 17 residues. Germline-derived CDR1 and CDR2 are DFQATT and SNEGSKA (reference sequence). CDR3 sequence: CSGRPFFSSKGPYEQYF. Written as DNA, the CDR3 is TGCAGTGGCAGACCTTTTTTCTCATCGAAGGGCCCATACGAGCAGTACTTC.

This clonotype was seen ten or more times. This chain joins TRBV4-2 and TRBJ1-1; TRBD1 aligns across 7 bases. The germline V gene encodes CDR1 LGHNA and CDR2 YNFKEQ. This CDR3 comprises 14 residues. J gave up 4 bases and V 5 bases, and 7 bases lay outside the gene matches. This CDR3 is CASSEQGKGTEAFF. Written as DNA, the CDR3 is TGTGCCAGCAGCGAACAGGGGAAAGGCACTGAAGCTTTCTTT.

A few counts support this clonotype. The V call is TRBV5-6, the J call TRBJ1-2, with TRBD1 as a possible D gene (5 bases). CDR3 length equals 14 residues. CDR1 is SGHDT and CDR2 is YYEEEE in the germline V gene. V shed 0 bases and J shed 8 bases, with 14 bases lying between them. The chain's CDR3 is CASSLAGPREGYTF. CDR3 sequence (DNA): TGTGCCAGCAGCTTGGCGGGGCCTAGAGAGGGCTACACCTTC.

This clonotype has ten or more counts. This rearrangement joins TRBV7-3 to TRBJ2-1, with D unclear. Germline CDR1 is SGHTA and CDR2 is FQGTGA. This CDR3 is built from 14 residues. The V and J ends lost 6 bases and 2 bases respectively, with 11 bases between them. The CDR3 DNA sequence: TGTGCCAGCAGGAAAGAAGGACCCTACAATGAGCAGTTCTTC. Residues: CASRKEGPYNEQFF.

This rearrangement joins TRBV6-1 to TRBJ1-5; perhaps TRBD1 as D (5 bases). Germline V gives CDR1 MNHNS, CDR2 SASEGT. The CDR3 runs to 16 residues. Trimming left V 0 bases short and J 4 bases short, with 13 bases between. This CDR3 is CASSEALGQPNQPQHF. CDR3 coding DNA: TGTGCCAGCAGTGAAGCGCTGGGGCAGCCAAATCAGCCCCAGCATTTT.

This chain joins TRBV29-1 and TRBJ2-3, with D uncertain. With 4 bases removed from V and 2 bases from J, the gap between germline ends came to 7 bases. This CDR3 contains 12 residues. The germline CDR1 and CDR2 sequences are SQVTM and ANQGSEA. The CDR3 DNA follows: TGCAGCGTTGGCAGCAACACAGATACGCAGTATTTT. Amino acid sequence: CSVGSNTDTQYF.

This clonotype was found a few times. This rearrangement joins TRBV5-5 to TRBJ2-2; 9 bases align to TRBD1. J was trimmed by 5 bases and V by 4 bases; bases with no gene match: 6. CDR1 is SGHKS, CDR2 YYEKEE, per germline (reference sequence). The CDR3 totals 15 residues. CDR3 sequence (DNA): TGTGCCAGCAGCGGGAGGGACAGGGTGACCGGGGAGCTGTTTTTT. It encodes CASSGRDRVTGELFF.

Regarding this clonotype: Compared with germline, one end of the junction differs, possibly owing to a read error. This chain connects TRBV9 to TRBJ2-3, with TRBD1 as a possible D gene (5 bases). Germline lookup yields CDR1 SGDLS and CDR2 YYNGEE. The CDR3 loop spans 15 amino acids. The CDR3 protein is CAISVETKRGDTQYF. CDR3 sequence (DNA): TGTGCCATCAGCGTAGAAACTAAAAGGGGAGATACGCAGTATTTT.

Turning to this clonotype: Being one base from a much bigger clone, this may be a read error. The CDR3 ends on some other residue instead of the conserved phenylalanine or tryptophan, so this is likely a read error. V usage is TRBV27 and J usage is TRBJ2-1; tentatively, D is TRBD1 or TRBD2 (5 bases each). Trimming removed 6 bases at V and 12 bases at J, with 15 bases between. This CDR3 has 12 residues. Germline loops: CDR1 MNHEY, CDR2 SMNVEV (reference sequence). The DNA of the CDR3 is TGTGCCAGCAGCACCTCTGGGGGTTGGCAGTTCCTC. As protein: CASSTSGGWQFL.

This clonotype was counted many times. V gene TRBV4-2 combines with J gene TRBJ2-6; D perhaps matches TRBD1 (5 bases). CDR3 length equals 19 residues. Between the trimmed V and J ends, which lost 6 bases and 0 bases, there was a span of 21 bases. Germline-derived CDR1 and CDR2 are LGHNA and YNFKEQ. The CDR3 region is CASSSRRQRLTSGANVLTF. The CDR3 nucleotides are TGTGCCAGCAGTTCGCGAAGACAGAGATTGACCTCTGGGGCCAACGTCCTGACTTTC.

For the CDR3, the DNA is TGTGCCAGCAGCTTGCAAGGACAGCCTCTGCAAGAGACCCAGTACTTC. Protein sequence: CASSLQGQPLQETQYF. The chain carries TRBV5-6 and TRBJ2-5; D possibly corresponds to TRBD1 (6 bases). V lost 1 base and J 2 bases, leaving 15 bases between the germline ends. Germline values: CDR1 SGHDT, CDR2 YYEEEE. This CDR3 comprises 16 residues.

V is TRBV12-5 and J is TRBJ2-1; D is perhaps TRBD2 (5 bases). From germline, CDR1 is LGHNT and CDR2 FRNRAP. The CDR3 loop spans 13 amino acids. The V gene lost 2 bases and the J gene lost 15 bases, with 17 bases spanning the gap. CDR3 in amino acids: CASGLLRAETRFF. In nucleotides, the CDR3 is TGTGCTAGTGGTTTGCTGAGGGCAGAGACCCGGTTCTTC.

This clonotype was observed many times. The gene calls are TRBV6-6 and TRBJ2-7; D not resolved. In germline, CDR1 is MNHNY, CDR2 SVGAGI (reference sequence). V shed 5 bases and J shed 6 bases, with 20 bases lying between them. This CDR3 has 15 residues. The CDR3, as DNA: TGTGCCAGCAGTCCCGAAGGTGGTGTGAAGGCCGAGCAGTACTTC. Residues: CASSPEGGVKAEQYF.

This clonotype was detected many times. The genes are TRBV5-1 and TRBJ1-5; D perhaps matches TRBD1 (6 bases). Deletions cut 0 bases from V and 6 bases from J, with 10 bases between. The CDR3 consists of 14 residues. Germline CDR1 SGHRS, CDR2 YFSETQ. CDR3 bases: TGCGCCAGCAGCTTGGAAGGGGGACGTCAGCCCCAGCATTTT. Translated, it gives CASSLEGGRQPQHF.

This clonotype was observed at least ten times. CDR3 sequence: CSATGTSSHEQYF. The CDR3 DNA follows: TGCAGTGCAACCGGGACTAGTTCGCACGAGCAGTACTTC. The chain carries TRBV20-1 and TRBJ2-7, with 8 nucleotides matching TRBD2. The CDR3 has 13 amino acids. Germline V CDR1 and CDR2: DFQATT, SNEGSKA (reference sequence). The V and J ends lost 6 bases and 5 bases, in that order; junction bases with no gene match: 9.

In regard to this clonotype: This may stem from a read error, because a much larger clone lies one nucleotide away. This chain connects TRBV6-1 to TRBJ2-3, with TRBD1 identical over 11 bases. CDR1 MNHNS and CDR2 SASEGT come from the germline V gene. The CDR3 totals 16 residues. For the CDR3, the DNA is TGTGCCAGCAGTGAAAGATGGGACAGGGGGACAGATATGCAGTATTTT. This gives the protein CASSERWDRGTDMQYF.

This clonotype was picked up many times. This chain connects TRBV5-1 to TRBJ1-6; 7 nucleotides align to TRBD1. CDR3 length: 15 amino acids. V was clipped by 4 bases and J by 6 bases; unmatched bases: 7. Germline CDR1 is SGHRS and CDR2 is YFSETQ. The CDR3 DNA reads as TGCGCCAGCAGCCCTTTTGAGGGGGCTAATTCACCCCTCCACTTT. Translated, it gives CASSPFEGANSPLHF.